These T cell receptor beta chains were read from a single sample in a study of T cell repertoires in cytomegalovirus infection. TCRdb analysed the reads with MiXCR anew, one entry per CDR3 protein. The sample shows roughly 500,000 distinct CDR3 sequences, about two fifths of them seen only once. Which antigens these TCRs recognize remains unknown. The source was cultured PBMCs, collected from culture after CMV antigen stimulation. These receptors came from a human donor in good health (CMV status not recorded). Some clones in this sample may be carry-over from other donors' samples. The CDR3 runs from the conserved cysteine through the conserved F or W. D genes are given only for firm matches. Expanded clones are given a class, and other clones once, few, many or no size at all.

clone_size: .; cdr3_length: 10; v_call: TRBV20-1; j_call: TRBJ2-5; d_call: .; cdr3_nt: TGCTCTATTCGGGGGGAGACCCAGTACTTC; cdr3_aa: CSIRGETQYF
clone_size: few; cdr3_length: 15; v_call: TRBV11-2; j_call: TRBJ2-3; d_call: .; cdr3_nt: TGTGCCAGCAGCTATACAGGGCTAAGCACAGATACGCAGTATTTT; cdr3_aa: CASSYTGLSTDTQYF
clone_size: once; cdr3_length: 16; v_call: TRBV7-9; j_call: TRBJ2-3; d_call: TRBD2; cdr3_nt: TGTGCCAGCAGCTATACTGCGGGGGGGAGAACAGATACGCAGTATTTT; cdr3_aa: CASSYTAGGRTDTQYF
clone_size: .; cdr3_length: 13; v_call: TRBV5-6; j_call: TRBJ2-3; d_call: .; cdr3_nt: TGTGCCAGCAGCTTCAGGGGTTTAGATACGCAGTATTTT; cdr3_aa: CASSFRGLDTQYF
clone_size: few; cdr3_length: 13; v_call: TRBV7-2; j_call: TRBJ1-1; d_call: .; cdr3_nt: TGTGCCAGCACCCTCTCGCGGAACACTGAAGCTTTCTTT; cdr3_aa: CASTLSRNTEAFF
clone_size: .; cdr3_length: 15; v_call: TRBV7-2; j_call: TRBJ2-3; d_call: TRBD2; cdr3_nt: TGTGCCACTGCGACTAGCGGGCCCAGCACAGATACGCAGTATTTT; cdr3_aa: CATATSGPSTDTQYF
clone_size: .; cdr3_length: 17; v_call: TRBV5-1; j_call: TRBJ1-5; d_call: .; cdr3_nt: TGCGCCAGCAGCTTGGTCCCCGGGGGGCCCGTTGGTCGGCCCCAGCATTTT; cdr3_aa: CASSLVPGGPVGRPQHF
clone_size: .; cdr3_length: 12; v_call: TRBV20-1; j_call: TRBJ2-5; d_call: .; cdr3_nt: TGCAGTGCGGCGGAAACCCAAGAGACCCAGTACTTC; cdr3_aa: CSAAETQETQYF
clone_size: .; cdr3_length: 16; v_call: TRBV28; j_call: TRBJ1-1; d_call: TRBD1; cdr3_nt: TGTGCCAGCAGCGGGACCCTCGGGACAGCGAACACTGAAGCTTTCTTT; cdr3_aa: CASSGTLGTANTEAFF
clone_size: .; cdr3_length: 15; v_call: TRBV11-2; j_call: TRBJ2-7; d_call: TRBD1; cdr3_nt: TGTGCCAGCAGCTCGAGTCGGGACAGGCGAATCGAGCAGTACTTC; cdr3_aa: CASSSSRDRRIEQYF
clone_size: few; cdr3_length: 13; v_call: TRBV12-3/TRBV12-4; j_call: TRBJ1-5; d_call: .; cdr3_nt: TGTGCCAGCAGCTCCCTCACACCCCGGGCCCAGCATTTT; cdr3_aa: CASSSLTPRAQHF
clone_size: few; cdr3_length: 15; v_call: TRBV7-9; j_call: TRBJ2-7; d_call: .; cdr3_nt: TGTGCCAGCAGCTTAGCGGGGCAGGGCAGGCACGAGCAGTACTTC; cdr3_aa: CASSLAGQGRHEQYF
clone_size: .; cdr3_length: 17; v_call: TRBV5-6; j_call: TRBJ1-1; d_call: .; cdr3_nt: TGTGCCAGCAGCTTTGCTGGGTCGGTCAGGACTGGGGTGGAAGCTTTCTTT; cdr3_aa: CASSFAGSVRTGVEAFF
clone_size: once; cdr3_length: 16; v_call: TRBV28; j_call: TRBJ2-5; d_call: TRBD2; cdr3_nt: TGTGCCAGCAGTTCGAGAGGGACTAGCCCACAAGAGACCCAGTACTTC; cdr3_aa: CASSSRGTSPQETQYF
clone_size: .; cdr3_length: 20; v_call: TRBV28; j_call: TRBJ2-7; d_call: TRBD2; cdr3_nt: TGTGCCAGCAGTTTGTTTCTCCGGCTAGCGGGGGGCATGAGCTCCTACGAGCAGTACTTC; cdr3_aa: CASSLFLRLAGGMSSYEQYF
clone_size: .; cdr3_length: 15; v_call: TRBV11-1; j_call: TRBJ1-6; d_call: TRBD1; cdr3_nt: TGTGCCAGCAGCCTCGATGCAGGGGGCGTTTCACCCCTCCACTTT; cdr3_aa: CASSLDAGGVSPLHF
clone_size: .; cdr3_length: 14; v_call: TRBV12-3/TRBV12-4; j_call: TRBJ1-5; d_call: .; cdr3_nt: TGTGCCAGCAGTTGGAGGGCGGTGGGGAGCCCCCAGCATTTT; cdr3_aa: CASSWRAVGSPQHF
clone_size: few; cdr3_length: 15; v_call: TRBV12-3/TRBV12-4; j_call: TRBJ2-7; d_call: TRBD2; cdr3_nt: TGTGCCAGCAGTTTAGGTGCTAGCGGCCTCTACGAGCAGTACTTC; cdr3_aa: CASSLGASGLYEQYF
clone_size: .; cdr3_length: 15; v_call: TRBV20-1; j_call: TRBJ2-5; d_call: .; cdr3_nt: TGCAGTGCTAGAGCCCCTCTAAGGGGTGGAGAGACCCAGTACTTC; cdr3_aa: CSARAPLRGGETQYF
clone_size: .; cdr3_length: 12; v_call: TRBV7-9; j_call: TRBJ1-2; d_call: .; cdr3_nt: TGTGCCAGCAGCTTAGGAGACACGAGCTACACCTTC; cdr3_aa: CASSLGDTSYTF
clone_size: few; cdr3_length: 14; v_call: TRBV7-2; j_call: TRBJ2-3; d_call: .; cdr3_nt: TGTGCCAGCAGCCGCGGGGTGGGTTGGGATACGCAGTATTTT; cdr3_aa: CASSRGVGWDTQYF
clone_size: few; cdr3_length: 15; v_call: TRBV7-2; j_call: TRBJ2-7; d_call: .; cdr3_nt: TGTGCCAGCAGCTCCTACCGGGGACCCTCCTACGAGCAGTACTTC; cdr3_aa: CASSSYRGPSYEQYF
clone_size: .; cdr3_length: 14; v_call: TRBV12-3/TRBV12-4; j_call: TRBJ2-7; d_call: .; cdr3_nt: TGTGCCAGCAGTTTCGCAGGGTCCCTACGGGAGCAGTACTTC; cdr3_aa: CASSFAGSLREQYF
clone_size: .; cdr3_length: 17; v_call: TRBV12-3/TRBV12-4; j_call: TRBJ2-5; d_call: TRBD2; cdr3_nt: TGTGCCAGCAGTTCGCTGACTAGCGGGAGGGGAGGAGAGACCCAGTACTTC; cdr3_aa: CASSSLTSGRGGETQYF
clone_size: .; cdr3_length: 13; v_call: TRBV29-1; j_call: TRBJ1-2; d_call: TRBD1; cdr3_nt: TGCAGCGTTGGGGGACGACAGGGCTATGGCTACACCTTC; cdr3_aa: CSVGGRQGYGYTF
clone_size: few; cdr3_length: 12; v_call: TRBV6-1; j_call: TRBJ1-3; d_call: .; cdr3_nt: TGTGCCAGCAGCCGGACTGGAAACACCATATATTTT; cdr3_aa: CASSRTGNTIYF
clone_size: few; cdr3_length: 15; v_call: TRBV7-2; j_call: TRBJ2-1; d_call: TRBD2; cdr3_nt: TGTGCCAGCAGGAAAGGCAGCGGGAGGGGTAATGAGCAGTTCTTC; cdr3_aa: CASRKGSGRGNEQFF
clone_size: few; cdr3_length: 14; v_call: TRBV7-2; j_call: TRBJ2-3; d_call: .; cdr3_nt: TGTGCCAGCAGCACGGACAGTAGCACAGATACGCAGTATTTT; cdr3_aa: CASSTDSSTDTQYF
clone_size: .; cdr3_length: 16; v_call: TRBV20-1; j_call: TRBJ2-1; d_call: TRBD1; cdr3_nt: TGCAGTGCTAGAGATACGGGACAGCGCTCCTACAATGAGCAGTTCTTC; cdr3_aa: CSARDTGQRSYNEQFF
clone_size: .; cdr3_length: 14; v_call: TRBV12-3/TRBV12-4; j_call: TRBJ1-6; d_call: TRBD1; cdr3_nt: TGTGCCAGCAGGGCCGGGACAGTAGCTTCACCCCTCCACTTT; cdr3_aa: CASRAGTVASPLHF
clone_size: .; cdr3_length: 12; v_call: TRBV6-5; j_call: TRBJ2-3; d_call: .; cdr3_nt: TGTGCCAGCAGTTACATGGGCGATACGCAGTATTTT; cdr3_aa: CASSYMGDTQYF
clone_size: .; cdr3_length: 15; v_call: TRBV3-1; j_call: TRBJ2-7; d_call: .; cdr3_nt: TGTGCCAGCAGCCAAGATCCGGAAGGGACGGACGAGCAGTACTTC; cdr3_aa: CASSQDPEGTDEQYF
clone_size: few; cdr3_length: 13; v_call: TRBV14; j_call: TRBJ1-6; d_call: .; cdr3_nt: TGTGCCAGCAGCCTGGTGGGGGATTCACCCCTCCACTTT; cdr3_aa: CASSLVGDSPLHF
clone_size: .; cdr3_length: 15; v_call: TRBV6-2/TRBV6-3; j_call: TRBJ2-1; d_call: TRBD2; cdr3_nt: TGTGCCAGCAGCCTCGAGGCTAGCGGGTACAATGAGCAGTTCTTC; cdr3_aa: CASSLEASGYNEQFF
clone_size: few; cdr3_length: 13; v_call: TRBV7-4; j_call: TRBJ2-7; d_call: .; cdr3_nt: TGTGCCAGCAGTCCCAGGGCCATCTACGAGCAGTACTTC; cdr3_aa: CASSPRAIYEQYF
clone_size: .; cdr3_length: 14; v_call: TRBV2; j_call: TRBJ2-1; d_call: .; cdr3_nt: TGTGCCAGCAGTGGTGGCCAGAACTACAATGAGCAGTTCTTC; cdr3_aa: CASSGGQNYNEQFF
clone_size: .; cdr3_length: 15; v_call: TRBV7-2; j_call: TRBJ1-1; d_call: .; cdr3_nt: TGTGCCTGCAGCTCTATTCGGGGCGGGAGCACTGAAGCTTTCTTT; cdr3_aa: CACSSIRGGSTEAFF
clone_size: .; cdr3_length: 16; v_call: TRBV7-6; j_call: TRBJ1-5; d_call: .; cdr3_nt: TGTGCCAGCAGCTTAGCGTTGGCAGGGGCCAATCAGCCCCAGCATTTT; cdr3_aa: CASSLALAGANQPQHF
clone_size: once; cdr3_length: 13; v_call: TRBV28; j_call: TRBJ1-4; d_call: TRBD1; cdr3_nt: TGTGCCAGCACAGGGGGCAGTGGTGAAAAACTGTTTTTT; cdr3_aa: CASTGGSGEKLFF
clone_size: few; cdr3_length: 15; v_call: TRBV6-1; j_call: TRBJ1-1; d_call: .; cdr3_nt: TGTGCCGGCCGGGTAGGAACAGGGCGGTACCCTGAAGCTTTCTTT; cdr3_aa: CAGRVGTGRYPEAFF
clone_size: few; cdr3_length: 15; v_call: TRBV19; j_call: TRBJ1-1; d_call: .; cdr3_nt: TGTGCCAGTAGTACCCTCTGGGCGGCGAACACTGAAGCTTTCTTT; cdr3_aa: CASSTLWAANTEAFF
clone_size: .; cdr3_length: 15; v_call: TRBV20-1; j_call: TRBJ2-7; d_call: .; cdr3_nt: TGCAGTGCTAGTATCTTGACTAGGGGCCGATACGAGCAGTACTTC; cdr3_aa: CSASILTRGRYEQYF
clone_size: .; cdr3_length: 13; v_call: TRBV7-8; j_call: TRBJ1-1; d_call: TRBD1; cdr3_nt: TGTGCCAGCAGCAAGACAGGGGGCGCGTCGCCTTTCTTT; cdr3_aa: CASSKTGGASPFF
clone_size: few; cdr3_length: 15; v_call: TRBV4-3; j_call: TRBJ1-2; d_call: .; cdr3_nt: TGCGCCAGCAGCCAAGGGGGCGGGGAGACCTATGGCTACACCTTC; cdr3_aa: CASSQGGGETYGYTF
clone_size: .; cdr3_length: 13; v_call: TRBV6-8; j_call: TRBJ1-1; d_call: .; cdr3_nt: TGTGCCAGCAGCGGCCGGGCGGCCACTGAAGCTTTCTTT; cdr3_aa: CASSGRAATEAFF
clone_size: few; cdr3_length: 13; v_call: TRBV7-2; j_call: TRBJ1-5; d_call: .; cdr3_nt: TGTGCCAGCAGCGTCCGGGGGAATCAGCCCCAGCATTTT; cdr3_aa: CASSVRGNQPQHF
clone_size: .; cdr3_length: 13; v_call: TRBV6-5; j_call: TRBJ2-7; d_call: TRBD2; cdr3_nt: TGTGCCAGCTGGACTAGCGGGTCCTACGAGCAGTACTTC; cdr3_aa: CASWTSGSYEQYF
clone_size: .; cdr3_length: 15; v_call: TRBV6-6; j_call: TRBJ2-3; d_call: .; cdr3_nt: TGTGCCAGCAGTTACTCCGCGCGGACCACAGATACGCAGTATTTT; cdr3_aa: CASSYSARTTDTQYF